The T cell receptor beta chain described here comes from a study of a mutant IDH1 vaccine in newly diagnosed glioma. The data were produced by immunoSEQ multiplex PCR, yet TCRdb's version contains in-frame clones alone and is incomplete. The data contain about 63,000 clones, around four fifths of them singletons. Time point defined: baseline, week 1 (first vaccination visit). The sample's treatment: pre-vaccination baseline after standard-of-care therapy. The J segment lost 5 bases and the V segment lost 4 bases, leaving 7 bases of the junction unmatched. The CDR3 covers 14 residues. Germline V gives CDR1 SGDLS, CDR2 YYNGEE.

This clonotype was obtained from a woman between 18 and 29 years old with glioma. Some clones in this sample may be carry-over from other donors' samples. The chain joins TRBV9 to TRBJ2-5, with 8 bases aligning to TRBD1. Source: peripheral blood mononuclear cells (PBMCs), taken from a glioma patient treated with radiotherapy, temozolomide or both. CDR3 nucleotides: TGTGCCAGCAGCCCCGGACAGGGATACGAGACCCAGTACTTC. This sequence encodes CASSPGQGYETQYF.